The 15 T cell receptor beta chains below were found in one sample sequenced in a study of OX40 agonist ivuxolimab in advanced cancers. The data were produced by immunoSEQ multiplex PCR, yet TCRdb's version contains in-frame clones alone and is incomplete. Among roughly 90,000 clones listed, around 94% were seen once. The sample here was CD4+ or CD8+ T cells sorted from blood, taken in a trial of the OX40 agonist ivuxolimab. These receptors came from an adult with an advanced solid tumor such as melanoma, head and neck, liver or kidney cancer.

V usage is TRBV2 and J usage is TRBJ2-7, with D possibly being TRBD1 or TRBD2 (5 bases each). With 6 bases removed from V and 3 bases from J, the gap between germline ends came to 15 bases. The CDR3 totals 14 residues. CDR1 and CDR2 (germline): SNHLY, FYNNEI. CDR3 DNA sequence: TGTGCCAGCAGCCGGGACGGAATCAACTACGAGCAGTACTTC. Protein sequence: CASSRDGINYEQYF.

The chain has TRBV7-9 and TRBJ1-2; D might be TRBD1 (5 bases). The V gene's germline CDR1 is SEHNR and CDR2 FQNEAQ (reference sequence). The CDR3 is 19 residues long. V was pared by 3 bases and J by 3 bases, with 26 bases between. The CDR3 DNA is TGTGCCAGCAGCTTCTCGAGGGACCTTGGCCGACCGGAAGACTATGGCTACACCTTC. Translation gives CASSFSRDLGRPEDYGYTF. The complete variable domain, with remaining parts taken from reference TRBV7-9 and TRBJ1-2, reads DTGVSQNPRHKITKRGQNVTFRCDPISEHNRLYWYRQTLGQGPEFLTYFQNEAQLEKSRLLSDRFSAERPKGSFSTLEIQRTEQGDSAMYLCASSFSRDLGRPEDYGYTFGSGTRLTVV.

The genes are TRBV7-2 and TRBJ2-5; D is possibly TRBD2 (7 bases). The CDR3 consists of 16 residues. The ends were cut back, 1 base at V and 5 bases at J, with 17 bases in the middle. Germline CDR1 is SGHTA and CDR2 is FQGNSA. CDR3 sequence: CASSLGPREGEETQYF. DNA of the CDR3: TGTGCCAGCAGCTTAGGTCCGAGGGAGGGGGAGGAGACCCAGTACTTC.

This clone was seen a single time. CDR3 region: CASSLLGVQSPLHF. Written as DNA, the CDR3 is TGTGCCAGCAGCTTATTGGGGGTCCAGTCACCCCTCCACTTT. This chain uses TRBV13 with TRBJ1-6; D might be TRBD1 (5 bases). V was pared by 2 bases and J by 10 bases, with 12 bases between. CDR1 PRHDT and CDR2 FYEKMQ come from the germline V gene (reference sequence). This CDR3 is 14 amino acids long. Supplemented by reference TRBV13 and TRBJ1-6, the full variable domain reads AAGVIQSPRHLIKEKRETATLKCYPIPRHDTVYWYQQGPGQDPQFLISFYEKMQSDKGSIPDRFSAQQFSDYHSELNMSSLELGDSALYFCASSLLGVQSPLHFGNGTRLTVT.

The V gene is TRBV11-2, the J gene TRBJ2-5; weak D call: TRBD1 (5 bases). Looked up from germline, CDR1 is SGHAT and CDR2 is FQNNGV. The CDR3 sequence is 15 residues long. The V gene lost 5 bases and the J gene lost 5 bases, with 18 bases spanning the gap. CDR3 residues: CASSPPDRGQETQYF. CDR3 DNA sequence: TGTGCCAGCAGCCCTCCCGACAGAGGTCAGGAGACCCAGTACTTC.

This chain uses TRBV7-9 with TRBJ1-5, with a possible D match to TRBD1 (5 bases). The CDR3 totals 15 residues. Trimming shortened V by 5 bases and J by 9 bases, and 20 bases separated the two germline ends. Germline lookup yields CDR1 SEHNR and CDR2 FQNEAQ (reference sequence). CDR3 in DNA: TGTGCCAGCAGCGCCGAGGGGCCCCAGGCAGGGCCCCAGCATTTT. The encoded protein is CASSAEGPQAGPQHF.

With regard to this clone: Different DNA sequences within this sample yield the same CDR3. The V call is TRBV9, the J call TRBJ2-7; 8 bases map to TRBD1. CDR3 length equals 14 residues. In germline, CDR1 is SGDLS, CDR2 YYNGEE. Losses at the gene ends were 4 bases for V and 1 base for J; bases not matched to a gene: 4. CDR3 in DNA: TGTGCCAGCAGCCTAGGACAGGGTTCCTACGAGCAGTACTTC. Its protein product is CASSLGQGSYEQYF. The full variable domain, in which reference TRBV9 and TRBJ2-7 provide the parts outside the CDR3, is DSGVTQTPKHLITATGQRVTLRCSPRSGDLSVYWYQQSLDQGLQFLIQYYNGEERAKGNILERFSAQQFPDLHSELNLSSLELGDSALYFCASSLGQGSYEQYFGPGTRLTVT.

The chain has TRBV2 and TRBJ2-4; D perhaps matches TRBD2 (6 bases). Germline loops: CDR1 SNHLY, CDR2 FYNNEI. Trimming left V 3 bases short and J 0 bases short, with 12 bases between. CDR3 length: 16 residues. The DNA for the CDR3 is TGTGCCAGCAGTGATAGGTGGGGGGTAGCCAAAAACATTCAGTACTTC. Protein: CASSDRWGVAKNIQYF.

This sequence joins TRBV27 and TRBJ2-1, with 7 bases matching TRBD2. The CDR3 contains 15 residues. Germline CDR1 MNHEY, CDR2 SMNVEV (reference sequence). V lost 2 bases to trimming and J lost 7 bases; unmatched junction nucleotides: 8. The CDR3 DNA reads TGTGCCAGCAGTTTACCGGGGGGACCCAGGAATGAGCAGTTCTTC. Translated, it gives CASSLPGGPRNEQFF.

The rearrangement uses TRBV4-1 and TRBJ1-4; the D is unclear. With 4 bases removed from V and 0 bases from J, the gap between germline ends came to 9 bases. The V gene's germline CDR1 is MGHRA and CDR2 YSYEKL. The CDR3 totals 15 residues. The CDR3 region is CASSRPESTNEKLFF. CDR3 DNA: TGCGCCAGCAGCCGCCCGGAGTCAACTAATGAAAAACTGTTTTTT.

The CDR3 region has the DNA TGTGCCAGCATGCAGGACGGCCCAGATACGCAGTATTTT. Amino acid sequence: CASMQDGPDTQYF. This chain uses TRBV2 with TRBJ2-3; no clear D gene. The CDR3 is 13 amino acids. Germline V gene data show CDR1 as SNHLY and CDR2 as FYNNEI. Trimming removed 7 bases at V and 4 bases at J, with 12 bases between.

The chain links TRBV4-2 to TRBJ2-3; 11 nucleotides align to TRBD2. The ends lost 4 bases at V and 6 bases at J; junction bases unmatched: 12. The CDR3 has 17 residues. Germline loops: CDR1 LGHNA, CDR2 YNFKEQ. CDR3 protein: CASSLLTLAGEPDTQYF. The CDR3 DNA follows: TGTGCCAGCAGCCTCTTAACACTAGCGGGGGAGCCGGATACGCAGTATTTT.

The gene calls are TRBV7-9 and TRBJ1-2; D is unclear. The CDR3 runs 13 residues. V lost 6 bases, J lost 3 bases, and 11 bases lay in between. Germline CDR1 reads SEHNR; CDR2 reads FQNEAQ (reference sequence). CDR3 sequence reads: CASSRSLDYGYTF. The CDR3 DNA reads TGTGCCAGCAGTCGTTCTCTGGACTATGGCTACACCTTC.

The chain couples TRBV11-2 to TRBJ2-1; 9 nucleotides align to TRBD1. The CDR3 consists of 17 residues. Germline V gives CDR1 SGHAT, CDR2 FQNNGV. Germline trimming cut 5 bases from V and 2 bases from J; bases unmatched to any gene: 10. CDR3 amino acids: CASSPWDRDSPYNEQFF. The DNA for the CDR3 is TGTGCCAGCAGCCCTTGGGACAGGGATAGCCCCTACAATGAGCAGTTCTTC. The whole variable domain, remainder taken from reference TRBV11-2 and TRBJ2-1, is EAGVAQSPRYKIIEKRQSVAFWCNPISGHATLYWYQQILGQGPKLLIQFQNNGVVDDSQLPKDRFSAERLKGVDSTLKIQPAKLEDSAVYLCASSPWDRDSPYNEQFFGPGTRLTVL.

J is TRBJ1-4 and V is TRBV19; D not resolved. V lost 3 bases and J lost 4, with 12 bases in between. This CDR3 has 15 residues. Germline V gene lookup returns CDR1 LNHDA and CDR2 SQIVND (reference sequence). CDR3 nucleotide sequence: TGTGCCAGTAGTATTGATATTGGAAGTAATGAAAAACTGTTTTTT. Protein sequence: CASSIDIGSNEKLFF. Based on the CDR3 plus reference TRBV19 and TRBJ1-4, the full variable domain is DGGITQSPKYLFRKEGQNVTLSCEQNLNHDAMYWYRQDPGQGLRLIYYSQIVNDFQKGDIAEGYSVSREKKESFPLTVTSAQKNPTAFYLCASSIDIGSNEKLFFGSGTQLSVL.